Shown below are 21 T cell receptor beta chains from a single sample sequenced in a study of blood T cell repertoires in COVID-19. The data were produced by immunoSEQ multiplex PCR, yet TCRdb's version contains in-frame clones alone and is incomplete. The sample contains approximately 99,000 clones, just over 85% of which appear only once. The sample taken for sequencing was peripheral blood. These receptor sequences come from a human donor in a cohort sampled during active COVID-19.

In nucleotides, the CDR3 is TGCGCCAGCAGCTTGCGACTAGCGGGGCCCGCCTACGAGCAGTACTTC. This gives the protein CASSLRLAGPAYEQYF. The chain recombines TRBV5-1 with TRBJ2-7, with TRBD2 matching over 11 bases. V shed 1 base, J shed 2 bases, and the junction held 5 bases outside the gene matches. In germline, CDR1 is SGHRS, CDR2 YFSETQ. The CDR3 is 16 residues long.

The chain recombines TRBV6-6 with TRBJ2-1; 10 bases line up with TRBD2. The CDR3 sequence is 15 residues long. The germline V gene has CDR1 MNHNY and CDR2 SVGAGI (reference sequence). The V segment lost 8 bases and the J segment 1 base; nucleotides outside the gene matches: 5. The CDR3 reads CASCAAGGSYNEQFF. DNA of the CDR3: TGTGCCAGCTGCGCAGCGGGGGGGTCCTACAATGAGCAGTTCTTC.

The genes are TRBV9 and TRBJ2-1; 8 nucleotides match TRBD2. Germline V gene data show CDR1 as SGDLS and CDR2 as YYNGEE. Trimming took 5 bases from V and 9 from J; bases not matched to a gene: 7. CDR3 length: 13 residues. This CDR3 is CASSPGGAPEQFF. The CDR3, as DNA: TGTGCCAGCAGTCCCGGGGGGGCCCCTGAGCAGTTCTTC.

V is TRBV30 and J is TRBJ1-6; no reliable D call. CDR1 is GTSNPN and CDR2 is SVGIG in the germline V gene (reference sequence). The CDR3 contains 13 residues. The V end was cut by 2 bases, the J end by 11 bases, with 13 bases between. CDR3 nucleotides: TGTGCCTGGAGTAGCGGGCCCGTGGCACCCCTCCACTTT. This codes for CAWSSGPVAPLHF.

The gene calls are TRBV6-1 and TRBJ2-7; 12 nucleotides line up with TRBD2. V lost 4 bases, J lost 0 bases, and 4 bases stayed unmatched. The CDR3 is 16 residues long. Germline V lookup: CDR1 MNHNS, CDR2 SASEGT. The CDR3 region is CASSGLAGVASYEQYF. CDR3 in DNA: TGTGCCAGCAGTGGACTAGCGGGAGTGGCCTCCTACGAGCAGTACTTC.

This chain uses TRBV18 with TRBJ2-1; D is perhaps TRBD1 (6 bases). CDR1 and CDR2 from the germline V gene are KGHSH and LQKENI. CDR3 length: 16 amino acids. The V end was cut by 1 base, the J end by 2 bases, with 12 bases between. The CDR3 region is CASSPLHGTTYNEQFF. As DNA, the CDR3 is TGTGCCAGCTCACCACTGCACGGGACAACCTACAATGAGCAGTTCTTC.

The chain links TRBV19 to TRBJ2-7; TRBD2 matches at 9 bases. The V gene end was trimmed by 2 bases and the J gene end by 7 bases; junction bases not matched to a gene: 6. Looked up from germline, CDR1 is LNHDA and CDR2 is SQIVND (reference sequence). This CDR3 comprises 14 residues. For the CDR3, the DNA is TGTGCCAGTAGTATACAGGGCCTAGCGGGGGAGCAGTACTTC. Translated: CASSIQGLAGEQYF.

V usage is TRBV5-1 and J usage is TRBJ2-3, with TRBD2 as a possible D gene (7 bases). The length of the CDR3 is 15 residues. Germline V gene lookup returns CDR1 SGHRS and CDR2 YFSETQ. V shed 2 bases and J shed 4 bases, with 14 bases lying between them. CDR3 sequence: CASSLGGGGSDTQYF. The CDR3 coding sequence is TGCGCCAGCAGCTTAGGCGGGGGCGGATCAGATACGCAGTATTTT. Looking up the rest from reference TRBV5-1 and TRBJ2-3 gives the full variable domain: KAGVTQTPRYLIKTRGQQVTLSCSPISGHRSVSWYQQTPGQGLQFLFEYFSETQRNKGNFPGRFSGRQFSNSRSEMNVSTLELGDSALYLCASSLGGGGSDTQYFGPGTRLTVL.

The V and J genes are TRBV11-1 and TRBJ1-4, with 8 bases fitting TRBD1. Germline V lookup: CDR1 SGHAT, CDR2 FQDESV (reference sequence). The V gene end was trimmed by 5 bases and the J gene end by 8 bases; junction bases not matched to a gene: 10. The CDR3 is 15 amino acids. CDR3 loop: CASSLGQGVKEKLFF. The CDR3 nucleotides read TGTGCCAGCAGCCTCGGACAGGGAGTGAAAGAAAAACTGTTTTTT.

This chain connects TRBV27 to TRBJ1-2; unclear D gene. The V gene lost 2 bases and the J gene lost 4 bases, with 11 bases spanning the gap. This CDR3 spans 14 amino acids. CDR1 MNHEY and CDR2 SMNVEV come from the germline V gene (reference sequence). In DNA, the CDR3 is TGTGCCAGCAGTTTACGAGGCAGATTCTATGGCTACACCTTC. Translated: CASSLRGRFYGYTF.

V usage is TRBV5-6 and J usage is TRBJ2-1; TRBD1 aligns across 8 bases. Unmatched junction bases numbered 5, after V lost 5 bases and J lost 1 base. This CDR3 contains 15 residues. In germline, CDR1 is SGHDT, CDR2 YYEEEE. As DNA, the CDR3 is TGTGCCAGCAGTTGGACAGGGAGGTCCTACAATGAGCAGTTCTTC. Its translation: CASSWTGRSYNEQFF.

The chain recombines TRBV6-5 with TRBJ2-1, with D possibly TRBD1 on 5 matching bases. This CDR3 spans 13 amino acids. Per the germline V gene, CDR1 is MNHEY and CDR2 is SVGAGI. Deletions cut 8 bases from V and 4 bases from J, with 12 bases between. The CDR3 DNA is TGTGCCAGCTCATATTCAGGGTACAATGAGCAGTTCTTC. Encoded protein: CASSYSGYNEQFF.

This chain connects TRBV18 to TRBJ1-1, with 9 bases identical to TRBD1. Germline CDR1 reads KGHSH; CDR2 reads LQKENI. This CDR3 has 15 amino acids. The V segment lost 3 bases and the J segment 3 bases; nucleotides outside the gene matches: 5. CDR3 sequence: CASSPWGQGDTEAFF. The CDR3 nucleotides read TGTGCCAGCTCACCGTGGGGACAGGGAGACACTGAAGCTTTCTTT.

This chain uses TRBV27 with TRBJ2-3; no definite D call. Trimming took off 4 bases at V and 3 bases at J, with 2 bases between the two ends. Germline-derived CDR1 and CDR2 are MNHEY and SMNVEV (reference sequence). CDR3 length equals 11 residues. CDR3 in amino acids: CASSSTDTQYF. DNA of the CDR3: TGTGCCAGCAGTTCAACAGATACGCAGTATTTT.

The chain employs TRBV7-9 and TRBJ2-5; the D gene is possibly TRBD2 (5 bases). This CDR3 comprises 14 residues. Trimming took 0 bases from V and 3 from J, leaving 8 bases between them. Germline V lookup: CDR1 SEHNR, CDR2 FQNEAQ (reference sequence). The CDR3 protein is CASSLAAGKETQYF. CDR3 sequence (DNA): TGTGCCAGCAGCTTAGCTGCCGGGAAAGAGACCCAGTACTTC.

The V and J genes are TRBV4-1 and TRBJ2-7; D gene ambiguous. CDR3 length: 13 amino acids. V lost 1 base and J lost 6, with 10 bases in between. Germline V gene sequence: CDR1 MGHRA, CDR2 YSYEKL. The CDR3 bases are TGCGCCAGCAGCCAAGTGGCCGTCTCCGAGCAGTACTTC. Translation: CASSQVAVSEQYF.

The V call is TRBV7-6, the J call TRBJ2-1; 7 bases agree with TRBD2. CDR3 length: 13 residues. Trimming cost V 8 bases and J 7 bases; bases outside gene matches: 8. Germline V CDR1 and CDR2: SGHVS, FNYEAQ. CDR3 sequence: CASGTSAANEQFF. The CDR3 DNA follows: TGTGCCAGCGGAACTAGCGCGGCAAATGAGCAGTTCTTC.

The genes are TRBV5-1 and TRBJ1-3; D is possibly TRBD1 (6 bases). Trimming took off 1 base at V and 0 bases at J, with 20 bases between the two ends. Germline loops: CDR1 SGHRS, CDR2 YFSETQ. The CDR3 is 19 amino acids. The CDR3 reads CASSLTVAGALISGNTIYF. The CDR3 DNA is TGCGCCAGCAGCTTGACTGTAGCGGGGGCCCTAATCTCTGGAAACACCATATATTTT.

The chain links TRBV5-1 to TRBJ1-2; 7 bases agree with TRBD1. The J segment lost 1 base and the V segment lost 6 bases, leaving 12 bases of the junction unmatched. Germline assignment: CDR1 SGHRS and CDR2 YFSETQ. The CDR3 loop spans 16 amino acids. CDR3 nucleotide sequence: TGCGCCAGCACCGGAAGCGGGTGGGACAGTAACTATGGCTACACCTTC. It translates to CASTGSGWDSNYGYTF.

This chain connects TRBV6-1 to TRBJ1-6; 7 bases fit TRBD1. The CDR3 is made up of 20 amino acids. The junction had 17 bases not matched to a gene; V was cut back by 2 bases and J by 4 bases. Germline values: CDR1 MNHNS, CDR2 SASEGT. The chain's CDR3 is CASSEPRTGKPAVYNSPLHF. The CDR3 bases are TGTGCCAGCAGTGAACCGAGGACAGGTAAACCCGCCGTTTATAATTCACCCCTCCACTTT.

The chain employs TRBV19 and TRBJ2-2, with D possibly matching TRBD1 (5 bases). The ends were cut back, 4 bases at V and 7 bases at J, with 10 bases in the middle. The CDR3 covers 13 residues. Germline V gene sequence: CDR1 LNHDA, CDR2 SQIVND (reference sequence). Written as DNA, the CDR3 is TGTGCCAGTAGTAAGGACATTAGCGGGGAGCTGTTTTTT. It specifies CASSKDISGELFF. Based on the CDR3 plus reference TRBV19 and TRBJ2-2, the full variable domain is DGGITQSPKYLFRKEGQNVTLSCEQNLNHDAMYWYRQDPGQGLRLIYYSQIVNDFQKGDIAEGYSVSREKKESFPLTVTSAQKNPTAFYLCASSKDISGELFFGEGSRLTVL.